This T cell receptor (beta chain) derives from a study of shared clonotypes between healthy human individuals (TCRdb year 2020). Regarding the complete study: A few men and a couple of women, aged 18 to 49 years, made up the cohort. For each donor, CD4 naive and CD4 memory were each given three plates, CD8 naive was given two plates, and CD8 memory was given one plate. To increase sequencing depth and limit assay-specific biases, different laboratories used diverse techniques to prepare libraries and sequence TCR repertoires. Between about 0.9 and 10 billion PBMCs per donor were obtained by leukapheresis. To estimate repertoire size and how much clonotypes are shared between individuals, the study performed deep sequencing of blood TCR repertoires from about five healthy adults. Study-wide conclusions, independent of this receptor: Compared with non-shared clonotypes, clonotypes shared by all four sorted-subset donors had higher generation probabilities. Because the study included a small number of donors, the genetic and exposure-history diversity represented was limited. Sampling was limited to blood, and TCR repertoires in tissue likely differ from TCR repertoires in blood. Larger estimated clonotype richness was generally found for naive subsets than for memory subsets. Based on pairwise subsampling, the degree of clonotype sharing among donors was expected to be affected by sequencing depth. Across a few donors, around 5.4% of naive CD4, roughly 3.5% of naive CD8, around 2.1% of memory CD4, and roughly 0.41% of memory CD8 clonotypes were shared. Incomplete sequencing was indicated by rarefaction of sorted-subset datasets, despite the large sequencing depth.

V is shortened by 6 bases, J by 0 bases, and the region joining them spans 15 bases. The germline V gene specifies SGHTA as CDR1 and FQGNSA as CDR2. The cysteine opens and the phenylalanine closes a CDR3 of 15 amino acids. Here the CDR3 DNA is all that survives: 45 bases in frame from base 1. Donors were healthy HIV-negative adults with no recently reported acute infections or vaccinations. Every donor was a Caucasian adult residing in Nashville, Tennessee, USA. Magnetic negative selection was used to enrich CD4+ T cells, after which naive cells were positively selected on CD45RA and the negative fraction became the memory subset. After blood collection by leukapheresis, PBMCs were isolated using Ficoll-Histopaque density gradient centrifugation and then cryopreserved in the vapor phase of liquid nitrogen. Analytical flow cytometry was used to check the purity and quantity of every magnetically sorted T cell population. From each sorted fraction, genomic DNA was isolated and quantified by UV absorbance on a Nanodrop 2000c.

Using the deep immunoSEQ assay, TCR CDR3 regions were amplified from genomic DNA by multiplex PCR. Genomic DNA extracted from each cell subset was distributed evenly over all wells of several immunoSEQ 96-well plates, and each plate served as one replicate. For sorted subsets, each replicate PCR was loaded with 200 to 250 ng genomic DNA, equivalent to 30,000 or so T cell genomes. Purified libraries were measured with a Qubit 3.0 fluorometer, size-checked on a Bioanalyzer 2100, and measured again with the KAPA Library Quantification kit. Every immunoSEQ 96-well plate was sequenced on a separate single-read 150-cycle Illumina NextSeq 550 flow cell. The source study handled its data this way. The immunoSEQ output contained only junctional sequences without quality scores, so filtering could not match that applied to full-length reads. Sequences were annotated with PyIR, a Python wrapper for IgBLAST v1.9, using IMGT germline references to assign V/J genes and CDR3. Any read was removed if the V/J assignment was weak (E-value above 1e-6), the CDR3 was missing, or the read contained stop codons, out-of-frame junctions, or ambiguous translated residues. V3J clonotypes were defined as sequences sharing the same inferred V gene, J gene, and CDR3 amino acid sequence. To compute the percentage overlap between repertoires, the number of shared unique clonotypes was divided by the size of the smaller repertoire. Three approaches were used to assess repertoire richness: RTK rarefaction, the Chao1 estimator, and Recon v2.1 estimates of unobserved clonotypes. Generation probabilities for all TCRbeta clonotypes obtained by the gDNA method from a handful of donors were computed using OLGA. TCRdb limited this immuneACCESS table to in-frame rearrangements with V and J called. A share of clones is missing; checked studies link under half to unresolved V genes, and the rest is unexplained. For V, J and clone size, that table is used; D and trimming come from the DNA. This sample has about 1.1 million clones in its table, and around three quarters of those were observed once. The ten largest account for 0.61% of the sample.

In regard to this clone: The specificity of this receptor is unknown. No much larger clonotype is one base removed from it; base qualities were not supplied.

The sequence derives from a young man in good health. Some clones in this sample may be carry-over from other donors' samples. The chain is made from TRBV7-2 and TRBJ2-7, with TRBD2 as a weak D call on 6 bases. The material sequenced was memory CD4+ T cells from PBMCs. According to the study, the label for this sample's cell subset or site signals: CD45RA-negative fraction. CDR3 reads: CASRRTSTSSYEQYF. The sequenced DNA: TGTGCCAGCAGACGTACTAGCACGAGCTCCTACGAGCAGTACTTC.